This TCR beta chain is from a study of cytomegalovirus exposure and HLA in healthy donors. Findings and caveats of the study: Information on immune exposure was restricted to one variable (CMV serostatus).

Amplification used 60 Vbeta primers and 13 Jbeta primers. Assay used: immunoSEQ multiplex PCR; TCRdb lists only in-frame clones, some missing. Seen here are roughly 130,000 clones, roughly four fifths observed once, and the top ten hold approximately 5.4%. The length of the CDR3 is 13 residues. V was trimmed by 2 bases and J by 4 bases, leaving 6 bases between them. Per germline, CDR1 MNHEY and CDR2 SMNVEV (reference sequence). As for this clone: The antigen remains undetermined.

Each donor's status was that of a healthy bone marrow donor. The receptor was derived from a woman aged 45-65 years in good health and CMV-seropositive. The sample was PBMCs. The chain uses TRBV27 and TRBJ2-1; D may be TRBD2 (6 bases). The CDR3 coding sequence is TGTGCCAGCAGTTTAGGAGGGTACAATGAGCAGTTCTTC. Its protein is CASSLGGYNEQFF.